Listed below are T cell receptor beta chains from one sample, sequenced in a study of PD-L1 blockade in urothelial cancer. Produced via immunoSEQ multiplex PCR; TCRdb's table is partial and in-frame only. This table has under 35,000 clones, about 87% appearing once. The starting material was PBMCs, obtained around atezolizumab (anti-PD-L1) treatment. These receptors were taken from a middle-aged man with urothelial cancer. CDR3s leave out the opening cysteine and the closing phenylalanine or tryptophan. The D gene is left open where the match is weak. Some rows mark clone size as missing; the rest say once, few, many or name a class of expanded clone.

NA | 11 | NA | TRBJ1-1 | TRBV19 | ASSPYMNTEAF
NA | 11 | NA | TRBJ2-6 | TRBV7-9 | AVNYPGANVLT
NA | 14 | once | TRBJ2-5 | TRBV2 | ASRVHEAFKQETQY
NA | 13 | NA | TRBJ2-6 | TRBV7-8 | ASSPENSGANVLT
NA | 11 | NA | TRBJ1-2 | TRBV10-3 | AISEPGIYGYT
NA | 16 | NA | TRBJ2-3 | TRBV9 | ASSVAGLSKTSTDTQY
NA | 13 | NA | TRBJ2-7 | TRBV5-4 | ASSLAGSISYEQY
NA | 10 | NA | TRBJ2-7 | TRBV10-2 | ASSAGPGEQY
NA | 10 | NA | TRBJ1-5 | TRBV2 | ASTSADQPQH
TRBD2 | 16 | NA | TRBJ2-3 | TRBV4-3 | ASSQEGPGGTSTDTQY
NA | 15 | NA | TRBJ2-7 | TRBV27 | ASSPRTVWIDSYEQY
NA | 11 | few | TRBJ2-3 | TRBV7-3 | ASSLILRDTQY
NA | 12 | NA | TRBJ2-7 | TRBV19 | ASSMAGIPYEQY
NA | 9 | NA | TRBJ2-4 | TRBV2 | ASSVDRLQY
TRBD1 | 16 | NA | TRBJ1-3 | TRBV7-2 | ASSYERQGRGSGNTIY
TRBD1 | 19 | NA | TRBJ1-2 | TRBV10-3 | AISEYQSPGQTFQANYGYT
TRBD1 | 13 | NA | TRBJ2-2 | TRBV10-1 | ASSFGQGGAGELF
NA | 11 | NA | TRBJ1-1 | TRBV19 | ASRLQLNTEAF
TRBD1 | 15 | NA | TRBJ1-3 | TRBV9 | ASSVEGASGYGNTIY
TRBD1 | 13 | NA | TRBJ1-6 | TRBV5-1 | ASSTDRAPPSPLH
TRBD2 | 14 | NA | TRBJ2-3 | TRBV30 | AYQAGVFVGTDTQY
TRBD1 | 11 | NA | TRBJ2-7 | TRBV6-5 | ASRGTGWNEQY
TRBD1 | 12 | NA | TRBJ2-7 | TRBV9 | ASSPGTGFYEQY
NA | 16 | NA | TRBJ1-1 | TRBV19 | ASSPEGTRVRLNTEAF
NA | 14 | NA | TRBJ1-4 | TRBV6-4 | ASSDSLRGGNEKLF
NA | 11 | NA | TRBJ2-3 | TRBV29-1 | SVDTGNTDTQY
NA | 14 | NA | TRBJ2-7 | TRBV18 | ASSPRGVQGAYEQY
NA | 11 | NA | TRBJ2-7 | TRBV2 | ASRSGQNYEQY
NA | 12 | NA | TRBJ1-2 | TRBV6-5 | ASSSTAVGYGYT
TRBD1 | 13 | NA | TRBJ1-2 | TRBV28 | ASSLGGQGAGGYT
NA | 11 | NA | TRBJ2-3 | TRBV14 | ASSQYDGSTQY
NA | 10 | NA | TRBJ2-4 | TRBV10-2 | ASSGTVDIQY
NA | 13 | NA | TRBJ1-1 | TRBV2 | ASKPQASGYTEAF
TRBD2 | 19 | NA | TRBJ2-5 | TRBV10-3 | AISAYGNGTSGVRSRETQY
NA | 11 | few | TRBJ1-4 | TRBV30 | ACGPGGNEKLF
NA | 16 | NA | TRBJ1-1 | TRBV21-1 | ASIPPPGQGTWCTEAF
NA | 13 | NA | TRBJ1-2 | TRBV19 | ASSIEYRANYGYT
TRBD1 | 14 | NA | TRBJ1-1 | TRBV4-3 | ASSHSMTGVNTEAF
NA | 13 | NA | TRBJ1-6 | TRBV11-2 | ASTKGGFDNSPLH
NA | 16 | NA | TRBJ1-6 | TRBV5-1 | ASSLAGGPYSYNSPLH
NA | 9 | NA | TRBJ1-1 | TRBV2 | ATTTLAEAF
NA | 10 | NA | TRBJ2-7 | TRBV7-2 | ASSLDRGEQY
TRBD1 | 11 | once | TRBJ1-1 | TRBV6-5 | ASSPTRGNEAF
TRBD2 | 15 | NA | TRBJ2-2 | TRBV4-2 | ASSHAGLAGGVGELF
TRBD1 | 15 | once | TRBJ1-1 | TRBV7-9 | ASSRQGAPGVNTEAF
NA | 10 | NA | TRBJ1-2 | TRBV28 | ASRLQGTGYT
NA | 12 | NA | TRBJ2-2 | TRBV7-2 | ASSTPPRGGELF
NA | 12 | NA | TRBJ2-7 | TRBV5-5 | ASSLGQVSYEQY
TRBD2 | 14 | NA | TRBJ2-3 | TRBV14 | ASSQGLAGTETTQY
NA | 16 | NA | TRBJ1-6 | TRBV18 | ASSLHSSASSYNSPLH
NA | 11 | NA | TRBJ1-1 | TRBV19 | ASSIIDISEAF
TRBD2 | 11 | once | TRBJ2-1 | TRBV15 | ATSTPGGRTKF
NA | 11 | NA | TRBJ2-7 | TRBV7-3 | ASSLDIGGEQY
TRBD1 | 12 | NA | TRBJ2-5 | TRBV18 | ASSPGTGLETQY
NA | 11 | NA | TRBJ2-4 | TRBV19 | ASSPRSNYIQY
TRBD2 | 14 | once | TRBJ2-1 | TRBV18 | ASSPGPGLTYNEQF
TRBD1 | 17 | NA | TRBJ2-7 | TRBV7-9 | ASSSPGTDSGKNPYEQY
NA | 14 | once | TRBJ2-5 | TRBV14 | ASSQVLGPRGETQY
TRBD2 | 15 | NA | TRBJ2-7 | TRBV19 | ASSIDHPRDYAYEQY
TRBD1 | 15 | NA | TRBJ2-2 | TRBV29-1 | SAWDRGRLSNTGELF